The T cell receptor (beta chain) under discussion was sequenced for a study of blood T cell repertoires in COVID-19. Turning to the study itself: Spain, Italy and the United States supplied samples that represented acute and convalescent COVID-19.

V lost 2 bases and J 10 bases, leaving 17 bases between the germline ends. The length of the CDR3 is 15 residues. Germline V gene sequence: CDR1 MNHEY, CDR2 SMNVEV (reference sequence). Measured with immunoSEQ multiplex PCR; TCRdb has only the in-frame clones, and not every one. The sample records 130,000 to 150,000 clones, around four fifths being singletons. This rearrangement joins TRBV27 to TRBJ1-4; maybe TRBD1 (6 bases). The TCR sequence derives from a woman aged 40 to 50 with active or convalescent COVID-19. Sequenced material: peripheral blood. This CDR3 is CASSLGGLSRGKLFF. The CDR3 bases are TGTGCCAGCAGTTTAGGGGGCTTATCCAGGGGAAAACTGTTTTTT.